This record covers a single T cell receptor beta chain. Its binding antigen is unknown. No much larger clonotype is one base removed from it; base qualities were not supplied. The germline V gene sets CDR1 to SGDLS and CDR2 to YYNGEE. CDR3 length: 14 amino acids, cysteine to phenylalanine. The entry retains the CDR3 DNA only, 42 bases that are in frame from base 1. Cut back by 2 bases and 6 bases, the V and J ends lie 9 bases apart. This record belongs to a study of cytomegalovirus exposure and HLA in healthy donors (dated by TCRdb to about 2017). Background on the whole study: An earlier analysis of approximately 600 of the donors reported 250 to 300 Gb of sequence data and some 100 million unique TCR beta sequences from about 180 million T cells. Around 330 gigabases of sequencing data and 91 million or so unique TCR sequences made up an early release that covered 500 to 700 HLA-typed donors. The genetic ancestry cluster associated with self-reported Caucasian donors included over 65% of the approximately 430 genotyped donors. The aim of the study was to test whether cataloging public T cell receptors could identify signatures of past pathogen exposure. The study used immunosequencing to profile the T cell repertoires of around 600 subjects and linked those repertoires to cytomegalovirus serostatus. In addition to the first cohort of 666 subjects, a separate validation cohort of about 120 different subjects was used. The study combined high-throughput TCR immunosequencing, statistical association of individual TCRs with disease status, and machine learning to predict cytomegalovirus infection status. In a later analysis, previously published TCR beta repertoires from 500 to 750 donors were re-analyzed and high-resolution HLA genotyping was added so that TCR occurrence patterns could be studied. Rather than drawing on any new phenotypic data, the later analysis identified candidate immune exposures from TCR beta sequences and the way those sequences occurred across donors. In an earlier analysis of 500 to 650 of the donors, high-throughput TCR beta sequencing was used to judge whether each TCR beta V gene segment behaved as functional or pseudogenic. Donor age, sex, ethnicity and CMV serostatus were compiled together with the repertoire data. A later genetic analysis took genome-wide SNP genotypes for about 55% of the 666 donors and used that subset as a discovery cohort. Every repertoire in the discovery cohort had been generated on one and the same sequencing platform. HLA typing included class I and class II loci at four-digit resolution. Typing coverage varied by locus: roughly 620-630 donors for A, B, C, DRB1 and DQB1; roughly 560 for DQA1; around 610 for DPA1; roughly 450 for DPB1. Five DR-DQ haplotypes were treated as single units for association and clustering because of strong linkage in the cohort. On average, around 200,000 unique TCR beta nucleotide sequences were sequenced per donor among some 430 genotyped donors of the cohort, with 15% to 20% of those sequences being non-productive. General findings and caveats noted by the study authors: Compared with equally common non-associated chains, HLA-associated TCR beta chains in a later analysis were more clonally expanded and had lower generation probabilities. CMV serostatus was the only immune exposure information available for the cohort. Linkage disequilibrium might explain the correlated functional status among segregating V segments, but an unknown experimental factor could not be ruled out. Assigning TCR associations to individual alleles was difficult when HLA alleles, especially DR and DQ, strongly co-occurred. According to the authors, the approach could potentially be generalized to other disease states and immunological phenotypes. A later genetic analysis reported fewer N-insertions in productive TCRs among donors in an Asian-associated ancestry cluster than the roughly 620-donor mean. Most TCR sequences were seen in very few donors, while some public TCRs were found in many individuals. The presence/absence analyses assumed that sequencing depth was roughly uniform across donors, and that assumption may not be true. Specific HLA alleles were associated with about 17,000 TCR beta sequences at a false discovery rate of 0.05 in a later analysis. Cytomegalovirus status was reported to be diagnosed by the classifier with high specificity and sensitivity in both the original and validation cohorts. In a later analysis, several top co-occurrence clusters were reported to appear linked to parvovirus B19, influenza, CMV and Epstein-Barr virus. Broadly in line with IMGT annotations, most TCR beta V segments showed up in productive rearrangements about 90% or about 30% of the time in an earlier analysis of approximately 600 of the donors. Approximately 16 rarely observed V segments, including chromosome 9 orphons, were excluded from the earlier analysis of several hundred of the donors because counts were too low. A few of the identified cytomegalovirus-associated TCR beta chains were confirmed in vitro to be specific for cytomegalovirus antigens. The 87-base-pair reads could not distinguish some IMGT-functional V segments, including TRBV6-2 and TRBV6-3, so those segments were excluded. In a later analysis, most CMV-associated TCR beta chains were found to appear HLA-restricted, with HLA associations seemingly driven largely by CMV exposure. Because HLA typing was unavailable for some donors at each locus, only the typed subset was used in association tests. This cohort had only TCR beta chains sequenced, and the lack of alpha or paired-chain data limited which features could be detected. A group of highly shared sequence variants was considered likely to be a technical artifact of the sequencing pipeline. The study gave a list of under 200 TCR beta chains associated with cytomegalovirus. A further reported finding was that TCR beta sequences accurately predicted the HLA-A and HLA-B alleles for most subjects in the first cohort. A later analysis found that TCR association rates varied across HLA loci, with DRB1 alleles showing the most associated TCRs and HLA-C alleles the fewest. An association between a missense DCLRE1C variant and V-gene and J-gene trimming of TCR beta chains was found in a later genetic analysis and replicated in an independent cohort.

The receptor library was made with the immunoSEQ multiplex PCR assay. For the multiplex PCR, a mixture combining 60 forward primers for TCR Vbeta segments and 13 reverse primers for TCR Jbeta segments was used. A multiplex PCR assay on genomic DNA amplified the CDR3 region of rearranged TCR beta genes. The Illumina HiSeq System was used to sequence the amplified TCR beta libraries as 87-base-pair reads. From the authors' description of their analysis: A later analysis tallied around 87 million unique TCR beta chains across the 640 or so repertoires, and approximately 9.9 million of those chains were shared by two or more donors. A nearest-neighbor algorithm error-corrected the raw reads and collapsed the reads into unique sequences, merging closely related sequences to remove PCR and sequencing errors. Alignment of CDR3 sequences to IMGT reference sequences was used to assign V, D and J gene segments. For a sequence to be retained, a match of at least six nucleotides was required to both a V gene segment and a J gene segment. A rearrangement counted as productive if the CDR3 had no stop codons and remained in frame with V and J, and every other rearrangement counted as non-productive. Following IMGT convention, CDR3 was defined as the stretch from the second conserved V-encoded cysteine to the conserved J-encoded phenylalanine. The earlier analysis of about 610 of the donors excluded any sequence lacking an unambiguous match to a single V gene segment. An earlier analysis of a few hundred of the donors called V segments functional above 56.7% productive rearrangements and segregating when the between-donor standard deviation exceeded 5%. A statistical classification framework was developed to diagnose cytomegalovirus status using the catalog of TCR beta chain sequences. In a later analysis, V and J genes were assigned by comparing TCR nucleotide sequences against IMGT/GENE-DB human TR gene sequences. The TCRdist pipeline was used in a later analysis to assign CDR3 sequences and most-parsimonious VDJ recombination scenarios. In a later analysis, each TCR beta chain was defined by its CDR3 amino acid sequence together with its V-gene family, and reads lacking a unique V-gene family were excluded. To address suspected cross-contamination and a sequencing artifact, a later analysis removed over 500 highly shared, low-generation-probability nucleotide sequences. In a later analysis, a clonal expansion index was calculated for each public chain from normalized within-repertoire ranks of inferred template counts. In a later analysis, generation probabilities were computed with a VDJ recombination model fitted to out-of-frame rearrangements, and the resulting probabilities were checked against IGoR. In a later analysis, TCR-TCR, TCR-HLA and TCR-CMV co-occurrence was scored with hypergeometric tests, and a repertoire-size bias correction was applied to TCR pairs. To estimate false discovery rates, a later analysis permuted the HLA or CMV assignments 20 times. A later analysis grouped co-occurring TCRs with DBSCAN, adding TCRdist sequence similarity when clustering within HLA-allele-positive subsets. Co-occurrence clustering excluded repertoires with fewer than 30,000 or more than 120,000 public chains, plus five with anomalous nucleotide sharing. TCRdb re-hosts the immuneACCESS table, in-frame sequences only. Its copies lack some clones; in the studies checked, an unresolved V gene accounts for under half of them, and the cause for the rest is not known. That table gives V, J and clone size, and the DNA gave D and trimming. The sample contains more than 65,000 clones, under 80% of them found a single time. The leading ten clones occupy approximately 7% of the sample.

The cohort comprised some 730 healthy bone marrow donors. At the time of sampling, every cohort member was nominally healthy, though immune exposures that went unrecorded were likely present. The donor tested CMV seropositive and was one of the 289 seropositive cohort members. A peripheral blood sample was collected from each donor, and TCR beta sequencing was performed on peripheral blood mononuclear cells. Genomic DNA was extracted from the blood cell samples with the Qiagen DNeasy Blood Extraction Kit. This clonotype originated in a woman aged 50 to 65 in good health and CMV-seropositive. What was sequenced was PBMCs. The sequence links TRBV9 to TRBJ1-6; the D gene cannot be resolved reliably. The sequenced DNA is TGTGCCAGCAGCGTCGAGGATAGTAATTCACCCCTCCACTTT. This encodes CASSVEDSNSPLHF.